Below are 18 T cell receptor beta chains sequenced from a single sample in a study of identical twins. In TCRdb, the 5' RACE reads were re-called with MiXCR into one record per CDR3 protein. The table includes approximately 140,000 distinct CDR3 sequences, roughly 3.5% detected once. Sequences were obtained from memory T cells sorted from blood. These receptors were obtained from a man younger than 35 in good health.

This chain uses TRBV19 with TRBJ2-7; tentative D call: TRBD1 (5 bases). Germline V gene sequence: CDR1 LNHDA, CDR2 SQIVND (reference sequence). This CDR3 spans 12 amino acids. With 5 bases removed from V and 5 bases from J, the gap between germline ends came to 10 bases. DNA of the CDR3: TGTGCCAGTAGTCTCACCAGGGACGAGCAGTACTTC. Translating gives CASSLTRDEQYF.

This clonotype was counted many times. The chain is built from TRBV10-3 and TRBJ2-1, with 11 bases identical to TRBD2. From germline, CDR1 is ENHRY and CDR2 SYGVKD. This CDR3 comprises 16 residues. V shed 6 bases and J 3 bases; nucleotides not matched to a gene: 7. The CDR3 nucleotides are TGTGCCATCAGGGAACCGGGACTAGCGGACTACAATGAGCAGTTCTTC. This codes for CAIREPGLADYNEQFF.

This clonotype was found many times. V and J are TRBV4-1 and TRBJ1-4; TRBD1 is a possible D gene (6 bases). V was cut by 8 bases and J by 8 bases, with 21 bases left in between. The CDR3 is made up of 15 amino acids. Germline V gene data show CDR1 as MGHRA and CDR2 as YSYEKL. The DNA of the CDR3 is TGCGCCAGCTCTACGACCGGGACACGGGACGAAAAACTGTTTTTT. It is translated as CASSTTGTRDEKLFF.

This clonotype was detected many times. The gene calls are TRBV29-1 and TRBJ2-5; 15 nucleotides agree with TRBD2. Germline lookup yields CDR1 SQVTM and CDR2 ANQGSEA. This CDR3 comprises 18 residues. V lost 3 bases and J lost 4; bases outside the gene matches: 12. The CDR3 bases are TGCAGCGTTGATCTAAGGACTAGCGGGAGGGCCATAACAGAGACCCAGTACTTC. Encoded protein: CSVDLRTSGRAITETQYF.

The sample holds many counts of this clonotype. The genes are TRBV29-1 and TRBJ1-1, with D hard to call. Germline CDR1 and CDR2: SQVTM and ANQGSEA. CDR3 size: 10 residues. V gave up 3 bases and J gave up 6 bases, with 5 bases separating them. The CDR3 DNA follows: TGCAGCGTTGATTGGGCTGAAGCTTTCTTT. As protein: CSVDWAEAFF. The whole variable domain, remainder taken from reference TRBV29-1 and TRBJ1-1, is SAVISQKPSRDICQRGTSLTIQCQVDSQVTMMFWYRQQPGQSLTLIATANQGSEATYESGFVIDKFPISRPNLTFSTLTVSNMSPEDSSIYLCSVDWAEAFFGQGTRLTVV.

This clonotype appeared many times. Here the CDR3 DNA reads TGTGCCAGCAGCTCGGACAGGGCTCAGCCCCAGCATTTT. Amino acids: CASSSDRAQPQHF. This rearrangement joins TRBV7-2 to TRBJ1-5; TRBD1 matches at 8 bases. Germline V gene sequence: CDR1 SGHTA, CDR2 FQGNSA. The length of the CDR3 is 13 residues. Losses at the gene ends were 4 bases for V and 6 bases for J; bases not matched to a gene: 2.

As to this clonotype: Relative to the germline gene, one junction end is altered; a read error may explain this. The chain joins TRBV2 to TRBJ2-7; 7 nucleotides agree with TRBD1. The CDR3 sequence is 14 residues long. Germline assignment: CDR1 SNHLY and CDR2 FYNNEI. CDR3 in DNA: TGTGCCAGCGGTTTCACAGGGGCCTCCTACGAGCAGTGCTTC. This codes for CASGFTGASYEQCF.

This clonotype was seen repeatedly, ten times or more. The chain combines TRBV5-1 with TRBJ2-2; D unclear. Germline values: CDR1 SGHRS, CDR2 YFSETQ. V was clipped by 0 bases and J by 8 bases, with 14 bases between them. CDR3 length: 15 amino acids. The CDR3 reads CASSLENSPGGELFF. CDR3 DNA sequence: TGCGCCAGCAGCTTGGAAAACTCCCCAGGAGGGGAGCTGTTTTTT.

The chain recombines TRBV14 with TRBJ1-1; D not certain. This CDR3 has 13 residues. With 6 bases removed from V and 0 bases from J, the gap between germline ends came to 8 bases. Per germline, CDR1 SGHDN and CDR2 FVKESK. The CDR3 sequence is CASSKSMNTEAFF. The CDR3, as DNA: TGTGCCAGCAGTAAATCGATGAACACTGAAGCTTTCTTT.

In this sample, this clonotype turned up many times. The chain joins TRBV27 to TRBJ2-4; D might be TRBD1 (5 bases). The V gene's germline CDR1 is MNHEY and CDR2 SMNVEV (reference sequence). The CDR3 has 14 amino acids. V lost 0 bases, J lost 8 bases, and 11 bases lay in between. The CDR3 loop reads CASSLSGRDHIQYF. The CDR3 DNA reads TGTGCCAGCAGTTTATCGGGCAGGGATCACATTCAGTACTTC.

This clonotype was counted ten times or more. The rearrangement links TRBV12-5 to TRBJ2-2; the match to TRBD2 covers 13 bases. Germline CDR1 reads LGHNT; CDR2 reads FRNRAP. V lost 5 bases, J lost 7 bases, and 13 bases stayed unmatched. This CDR3 is built from 18 residues. CDR3 loop: CASGQTWTSGSFSGELFF. CDR3 bases: TGTGCTAGTGGTCAGACATGGACTAGCGGGAGTTTCAGCGGGGAGCTGTTTTTT.

In its sample, this clonotype was seen many times. This CDR3 reads CATSSDRSSVSNQPQHF. The CDR3 nucleotides read TGTGCCACCAGCAGTGACAGGTCGTCCGTTAGCAATCAGCCCCAGCATTTT. This chain connects TRBV15 to TRBJ1-5, with TRBD1 as a possible D gene (6 bases). Germline values: CDR1 LNHNV, CDR2 YYDKDF (reference sequence). The V end was cut by 3 bases, the J end by 0 bases, with 15 bases between. CDR3 length: 17 amino acids.

This clonotype has at least ten counts. This chain uses TRBV7-9 with TRBJ2-3, with TRBD2 identical over 8 bases. The ends lost 5 bases at V and 4 bases at J; junction bases unmatched: 8. The CDR3 is 15 amino acids. Germline loops: CDR1 SEHNR, CDR2 FQNEAQ (reference sequence). The CDR3 DNA reads as TGTGCCAGCAGCCCCAGCGGGAGAGGGGCAGATACGCAGTATTTT. Its translation: CASSPSGRGADTQYF.

This chain connects TRBV20-1 to TRBJ1-1, with D perhaps matching TRBD1 (5 bases). Trimming shortened V by 0 bases and J by 4 bases, and 12 bases separated the two germline ends. The CDR3 contains 14 residues. CDR1 is DFQATT, CDR2 SNEGSKA, per germline (reference sequence). Here the CDR3 DNA reads TGCAGTGCTAGAGAGCCTGGGGGGGGCACTGAAGCTTTCTTT. Encoded protein: CSAREPGGGTEAFF.

This clonotype was picked up many times. This chain connects TRBV10-3 to TRBJ2-1, with 9 bases fitting TRBD2. Germline lookup yields CDR1 ENHRY and CDR2 SYGVKD. The CDR3 loop spans 16 amino acids. J was trimmed by 4 bases and V by 0 bases; bases with no gene match: 4. This CDR3 is CAISESLSGRYNEQFF. The CDR3, as DNA: TGTGCCATCAGTGAGTCTCTGAGCGGGAGGTACAATGAGCAGTTCTTC.

This clonotype was seen many times. This chain connects TRBV9 to TRBJ2-1, with 14 positions matching TRBD2. The germline V gene encodes CDR1 SGDLS and CDR2 YYNGEE. The CDR3 spans 18 residues. The V and J ends lost 0 bases and 1 base, in that order; junction bases with no gene match: 3. This CDR3 is CASSVGTSGRISYNEQFF. In DNA, the CDR3 is TGTGCCAGCAGCGTAGGGACTAGCGGGAGGATATCCTACAATGAGCAGTTCTTC.

This clonotype was observed at least ten times. The rearrangement joins TRBV20-1 to TRBJ1-5; 10 positions agree with TRBD1. The germline V gene has CDR1 DFQATT and CDR2 SNEGSKA (reference sequence). The CDR3 runs 14 residues. V was pared by 6 bases and J by 7 bases, with 9 bases of the junction left unmatched. The CDR3 spells CSAPDRGRLQPQHF. In nucleotides, the CDR3 is TGCAGTGCGCCGGACAGGGGGAGGCTGCAGCCCCAGCATTTT.

This clonotype appeared many times. The chain uses TRBV28 and TRBJ1-1; TRBD1 is a possible D gene (6 bases). CDR1 and CDR2 (germline): MDHEN, SYDVKM. V was trimmed by 10 bases and J by 8 bases, leaving 14 bases between them. The CDR3 spans 11 residues. CDR3 in amino acids: CATEGQIEAFF. For the CDR3, the DNA is TGTGCCACCGAAGGACAGATAGAAGCTTTCTTT. Looking up the rest from reference TRBV28 and TRBJ1-1 gives the full variable domain: DVKVTQSSRYLVKRTGEKVFLECVQDMDHENMFWYRQDPGLGLRLIYFSYDVKMKEKGDIPEGYSVSREKKERFSLILESASTNQTSMYLCATEGQIEAFFGQGTRLTVV.